This T cell receptor beta chain derives from a study of T-cell memory formation after mild COVID-19. Study at large: Largely, TCR clusters stayed within a single donor.

MiXCR was run by TCRdb on the 5' RACE reads, yielding one entry per CDR3 protein. The sample lists approximately 150,000 distinct CDR3 sequences, 15% to 20% occurring once. Per the germline V gene, CDR1 is DFQATT and CDR2 is SNEGSKA (reference sequence). There are 14 residues in the CDR3. V lost 4 bases and J lost 0, with 10 bases in between. This clonotype was seen only a few times. The receptor was isolated from an adult woman who had mild COVID-19 (a few samples of this study predate the infection). Cell type and time point are not known. The chain links TRBV20-1 to TRBJ2-1; D is unclear. Input material: PBMCs or a T cell subset sorted from them (not recorded which). This chain's CDR3 is CSATIGSSYNEQFF. DNA for the CDR3: TGCAGTGCTACTATCGGAAGCTCCTACAATGAGCAGTTCTTC.